This passage covers 29 T cell receptor beta chains from one sample sequenced in a study of cytomegalovirus exposure and HLA in healthy donors. The PCR used 60 Vbeta and 13 Jbeta primers. Generated by immunoSEQ multiplex PCR, the TCRdb table keeps only in-frame clones and is missing some. The repertoire holds around 150,000 clones, with over 70% as singletons. Input material: PBMCs. Receptors were obtained from a man aged 30 to 39 in good health and CMV-seronegative.

The chain is built from TRBV27 and TRBJ2-4; 11 positions match TRBD1. This CDR3 spans 17 amino acids. Losses at the gene ends were 8 bases for V and 0 bases for J; bases not matched to a gene: 9. Germline V gene sequence: CDR1 MNHEY, CDR2 SMNVEV (reference sequence). The CDR3 nucleotides read TGTGCCAGCCGGGACAGGGGGTCGGGTGAAGCCAAAAACATTCAGTACTTC. This translates into CASRDRGSGEAKNIQYF.

The chain links TRBV11-2 to TRBJ2-2; D remains ambiguous. The CDR3 spans 16 residues. The germline V and J ends were trimmed by 5 bases and 0 bases, with 13 bases remaining between them. Germline lookup yields CDR1 SGHAT and CDR2 FQNNGV. The CDR3 nucleotides read TGTGCCAGCAGCCTATTTGTAACCGCGAACACCGGGGAGCTGTTTTTT. Protein sequence: CASSLFVTANTGELFF.

The V gene is TRBV11-3, the J gene TRBJ2-3; TRBD1 might be the D (6 bases). Between the trimmed V and J ends, which lost 2 bases and 5 bases, there was a span of 8 bases. CDR1 and CDR2 (germline): SGHNT, YENEEA. This CDR3 comprises 13 residues. The chain's CDR3 is CASSLKGEDTQYF. CDR3 DNA: TGTGCCAGCAGCTTAAAGGGGGAAGATACGCAGTATTTT.

V gene TRBV9 combines with J gene TRBJ1-1, with D tentatively TRBD1 (6 bases). Germline lookup yields CDR1 SGDLS and CDR2 YYNGEE. V was cut by 7 bases and J by 6 bases, with 19 bases left in between. The CDR3 is made up of 14 amino acids. CDR3 protein: CASDEGGRDAEAFF. The CDR3 DNA reads TGTGCCAGCGACGAGGGGGGGAGGGATGCTGAAGCTTTCTTT.

V gene TRBV2 combines with J gene TRBJ1-5, with D tentatively TRBD1 (5 bases). From germline, CDR1 is SNHLY and CDR2 FYNNEI. V lost 3 bases and J 5 bases, leaving 11 bases between the germline ends. CDR3 size: 14 residues. The CDR3 reads CASSEVGVHQPQHF. CDR3 DNA sequence: TGTGCCAGCAGTGAGGTAGGGGTACATCAGCCCCAGCATTTT.

The chain links TRBV5-4 to TRBJ1-1, with D possibly being TRBD1 (5 bases). The CDR3 is made up of 13 amino acids. Germline CDR1 and CDR2: SGHNT and YYREEE (reference sequence). Trimming cost V 5 bases and J 3 bases, with 11 bases left between them. As DNA, the CDR3 is TGTGCCAGCAGGCGGGGGATGGACACTGAAGCTTTCTTT. The encoded protein is CASRRGMDTEAFF.

This chain links TRBV5-6 with TRBJ1-1; D unresolved. V gave up 4 bases and J gave up 0 bases, with 13 bases separating them. CDR3 size: 15 residues. Germline assignment: CDR1 SGHDT and CDR2 YYEEEE. The CDR3 bases are TGTGCCAGCAGCGACCAGACGCGGATGAACACTGAAGCTTTCTTT. Translated, it gives CASSDQTRMNTEAFF.

In this sample, this clone turned up once. The rearrangement links TRBV4-3 to TRBJ1-4; no definite D call. The CDR3 runs 16 residues. Germline values: CDR1 LGHNA, CDR2 YSLEER. V lost 1 base to trimming and J lost 8 bases, with 17 bases between them. CDR3 DNA sequence: TGCGCCAGCAGCCAAGGACAAGGACTCACGGGAGAAAAACTGTTTTTT. Translating gives CASSQGQGLTGEKLFF.

The V and J genes are TRBV5-1 and TRBJ1-6; D is ambiguous. The CDR3 loop spans 15 amino acids. Germline V gene lookup returns CDR1 SGHRS and CDR2 YFSETQ. V lost 0 bases, J lost 5 bases, and 9 bases lay in between. The CDR3 spells CASSLDQADNSPLHF. The CDR3 region has the DNA TGCGCCAGCAGCTTGGATCAGGCTGATAATTCACCCCTCCACTTT.

This chain connects TRBV11-3 to TRBJ2-2; D not resolved. The CDR3 extends over 13 amino acids. V gave up 5 bases and J gave up 6 bases, with 10 bases separating them. CDR1 and CDR2 (germline): SGHNT, YENEEA. CDR3 amino acids: CASSKRGAGELFF. As DNA, the CDR3 is TGTGCCAGCAGCAAAAGAGGAGCCGGGGAGCTGTTTTTT.

V gene TRBV9 combines with J gene TRBJ1-5; 8 bases are a match to TRBD1. CDR3 size: 15 residues. Germline V gene lookup returns CDR1 SGDLS and CDR2 YYNGEE. The junction had 6 bases not matched to a gene; V was cut back by 3 bases and J by 4 bases. In nucleotides, the CDR3 is TGTGCCAGCAGCGAGGGACAGGTTATTAATCAGCCCCAGCATTTT. It codes for CASSEGQVINQPQHF.

The chain couples TRBV9 to TRBJ2-7, with D possibly being TRBD2 (5 bases). This CDR3 has 14 residues. V lost 4 bases and J lost 2, with 13 bases in between. In germline, CDR1 is SGDLS, CDR2 YYNGEE. This CDR3 reads CASSSGGLPYEQYF. As DNA, the CDR3 is TGTGCCAGCAGCTCAGGCGGACTGCCCTACGAGCAGTACTTC.

In this sample, this clone turned up once. The chain recombines TRBV28 with TRBJ1-1; D unclear. The germline V gene has CDR1 MDHEN and CDR2 SYDVKM. The CDR3 extends over 14 amino acids. Trimming stripped 4 bases from V and 0 bases from J, with 9 bases between. CDR3 nucleotides: TGTGCCAGCAGTTCTGGGGAGTTGAACACTGAAGCTTTCTTT. Amino acid sequence: CASSSGELNTEAFF.

V usage is TRBV5-6 and J usage is TRBJ2-3; maybe TRBD1 (5 bases). V was cut by 0 bases and J by 2 bases, with 7 bases left in between. The CDR3 sequence is 14 residues long. Germline V gene sequence: CDR1 SGHDT, CDR2 YYEEEE. In DNA form, the CDR3 reads TGTGCCAGCAGCTTGGCAGGGCCCACAGATACGCAGTATTTT. Its translation is CASSLAGPTDTQYF.

The gene calls are TRBV7-9 and TRBJ1-5; TRBD1 might be the D (6 bases). This CDR3 is 16 amino acids long. Germline V lookup: CDR1 SEHNR, CDR2 FQNEAQ (reference sequence). V dropped 4 bases and J dropped 2 bases, with 15 bases sitting between them. This CDR3 reads CASSSKGGRGNQPQHF. CDR3 bases: TGTGCCAGCAGCTCCAAAGGGGGAAGGGGCAATCAGCCCCAGCATTTT.

V and J are TRBV5-8 and TRBJ1-2; 9 bases align to TRBD1. This CDR3 has 17 amino acids. V trimming: 4 bases; J trimming: 2 bases; junction bases outside the gene matches: 12. Per the germline V gene, CDR1 is SGHTS and CDR2 is YDEGEE. The CDR3 here is CASSPTPGQGLNYGYTF. As DNA, the CDR3 is TGTGCCAGCAGCCCAACTCCGGGACAGGGTTTAAACTATGGCTACACCTTC.

The CDR3 is CASSLAQGALEGYTF. CDR3 DNA: TGCGCCAGCAGCCTAGCACAGGGGGCTCTGGAGGGCTACACCTTC. J is TRBJ1-2 and V is TRBV4-3, with TRBD1 matching over 9 bases. Germline loops: CDR1 LGHNA, CDR2 YSLEER. The junction had 11 bases not matched to a gene; V was cut back by 4 bases and J by 8 bases. This CDR3 is 15 amino acids long.

The chain links TRBV19 to TRBJ2-5, with TRBD2 matching over 7 bases. Trimming removed 4 bases from V and 2 bases from J; junction bases left unmatched: 7. CDR1 is LNHDA, CDR2 SQIVND, per germline (reference sequence). The CDR3 is 15 residues long. The CDR3 DNA reads TGTGCCAGTAGTAGTGGGGCGGGGGTACAAGAGACCCAGTACTTC. This codes for CASSSGAGVQETQYF.

The V and J genes are TRBV4-3 and TRBJ2-5, with 10 bases that match TRBD2. V lost 3 bases, J lost 5 bases, and 9 bases stayed unmatched. Germline V gene sequence: CDR1 LGHNA, CDR2 YSLEER. The CDR3 sequence is 16 residues long. The CDR3 bases are TGCGCCAGCAGCCAGGTCAGCGGGGGGGCCTCGGAGACCCAGTACTTC. Amino acid sequence: CASSQVSGGASETQYF.

As concerns this clone: A junction boundary mismatches the germline segment, possibly from a read error. The rearrangement joins TRBV4-3 to TRBJ2-2, with 7 bases aligning to TRBD1. This CDR3 has 17 amino acids. Looked up from germline, CDR1 is LGHNA and CDR2 is YSLEER. CDR3: CASSQDGTVTKTGELFF. In DNA, the CDR3 is TGCGCCAGCAGCCAAGATGGGACAGTCACGAAAACCGGGGAGCTGTTTTTT.

The chain uses TRBV4-3 and TRBJ2-3, with TRBD2 identical over 14 bases. V dropped 4 bases and J dropped 10; count of bases not matched to a gene: 19. The CDR3 is 19 amino acids. CDR1 and CDR2 from the germline V gene are LGHNA and YSLEER. Here the CDR3 DNA reads TGCGCCAGCAGCCCTTCCGGGACAGGATCCGGGACTAGCGGGGGCCCGCAGTATTTT. Translating gives CASSPSGTGSGTSGGPQYF.

The rearrangement joins TRBV5-6 to TRBJ2-1, with TRBD2 matching over 11 bases. This CDR3 region has 18 residues. Germline V gene sequence: CDR1 SGHDT, CDR2 YYEEEE. The J segment lost 0 bases and the V segment lost 0 bases, leaving 5 bases of the junction unmatched. The CDR3 region is CASSLGTSGSYSYNEQFF. CDR3 bases: TGTGCCAGCAGCTTGGGAACTAGCGGGAGCTACTCCTACAATGAGCAGTTCTTC.

The chain is built from TRBV28 and TRBJ2-3; D is possibly TRBD1 (5 bases). The CDR3 consists of 15 residues. Germline V gene data show CDR1 as MDHEN and CDR2 as SYDVKM. Trimming removed 7 bases at V and 1 base at J, with 15 bases between. CDR3 region: CASTPLDTGTDTQYF. The CDR3 nucleotides read TGTGCCAGCACCCCTCTGGACACCGGCACAGATACGCAGTATTTT.

The chain is built from TRBV27 and TRBJ2-7; D not certain. Trimming took 2 bases from V and 0 from J, leaving 5 bases between them. The CDR3 consists of 13 residues. Germline V gene data show CDR1 as MNHEY and CDR2 as SMNVEV (reference sequence). In DNA form, the CDR3 reads TGTGCCAGCAGTTTAACCAGCTCCTACGAGCAGTACTTC. This translates into CASSLTSSYEQYF.

About this clone itself: Germline is not matched at one junction end, which may reflect a read error. The V and J genes are TRBV6-1 and TRBJ1-3; no reliable D call. This CDR3 has 16 residues. Germline loops: CDR1 MNHNS, CDR2 SASEGT. The CDR3 region has the DNA TGTGCCAGCACTGAAAACGAGGTCTACTCTGGAAACACCATATATTTT. The encoded protein is CASTENEVYSGNTIYF.

This clone was seen only a few times. V gene TRBV5-4 combines with J gene TRBJ2-7, with D possibly TRBD2 on 5 matching bases. Germline loops: CDR1 SGHNT, CDR2 YYREEE (reference sequence). The CDR3 length is 19 residues. Trimming shortened V by 4 bases and J by 0 bases, and 26 bases separated the two germline ends. The CDR3 loop is CASSPDLGRKRLSSYEQYF. Here the CDR3 DNA reads TGTGCCAGCAGCCCCGACTTGGGGAGAAAGCGGTTGAGCTCCTACGAGCAGTACTTC.

The chain combines TRBV27 with TRBJ1-5, with unresolved D. The CDR3 covers 14 residues. In germline, CDR1 is MNHEY, CDR2 SMNVEV (reference sequence). The V end lost 5 bases, the J end lost 4 bases, and 12 bases lay between the germline ends. CDR3 DNA sequence: TGTGCCAGCAGTCTCAGAATCTCAAATCAGCCCCAGCATTTT. Protein sequence: CASSLRISNQPQHF.

The genes are TRBV19 and TRBJ1-6; tentative D call: TRBD1 (5 bases). Germline V gives CDR1 LNHDA, CDR2 SQIVND (reference sequence). This CDR3 is built from 13 residues. Trimming took 7 bases from V and 13 from J, leaving 17 bases between them. The CDR3 DNA reads TGTGCCAGTAAGGCGGGATCCGAGGGGCCCCTCCACTTT. It yields the protein CASKAGSEGPLHF.

The rearrangement links TRBV14 to TRBJ1-1; D gene unclear. This CDR3 is built from 16 residues. V lost 1 base and J 5 bases, leaving 17 bases between the germline ends. Per the germline V gene, CDR1 is SGHDN and CDR2 is FVKESK. CDR3 protein: CASSQVALGWVTEAFF. CDR3 in DNA: TGTGCCAGCAGCCAAGTTGCCCTCGGGTGGGTAACTGAAGCTTTCTTT.